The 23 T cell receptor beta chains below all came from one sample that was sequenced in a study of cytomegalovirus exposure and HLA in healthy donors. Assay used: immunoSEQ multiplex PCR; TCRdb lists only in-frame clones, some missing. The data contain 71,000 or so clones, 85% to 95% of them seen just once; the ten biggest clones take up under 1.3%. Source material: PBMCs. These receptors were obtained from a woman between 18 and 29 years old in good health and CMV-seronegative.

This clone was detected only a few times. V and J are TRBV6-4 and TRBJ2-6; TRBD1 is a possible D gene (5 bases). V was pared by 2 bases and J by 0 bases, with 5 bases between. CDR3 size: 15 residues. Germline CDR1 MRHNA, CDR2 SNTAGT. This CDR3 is CASSDRGSGANVLTF. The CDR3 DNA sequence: TGTGCCAGCAGTGACAGGGGCTCTGGGGCCAACGTCCTGACTTTC.

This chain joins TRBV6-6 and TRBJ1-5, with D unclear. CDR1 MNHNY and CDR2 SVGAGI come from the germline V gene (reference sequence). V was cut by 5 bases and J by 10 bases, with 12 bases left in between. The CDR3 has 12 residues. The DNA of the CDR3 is TGTGCCAGCAGTCCCGGTTGGGCCCCCCAGCATTTT. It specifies CASSPGWAPQHF.

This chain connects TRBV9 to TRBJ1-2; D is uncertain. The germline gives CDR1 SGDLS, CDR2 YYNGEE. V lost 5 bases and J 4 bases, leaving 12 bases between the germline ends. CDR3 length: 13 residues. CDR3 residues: CASSPREGYGYTF. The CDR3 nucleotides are TGTGCCAGCAGTCCTAGGGAGGGCTATGGCTACACCTTC.

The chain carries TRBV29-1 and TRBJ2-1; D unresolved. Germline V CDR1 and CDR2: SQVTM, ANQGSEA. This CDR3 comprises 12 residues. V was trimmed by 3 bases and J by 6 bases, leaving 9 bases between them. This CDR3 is CSVDNSGNEQFF. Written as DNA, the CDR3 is TGCAGCGTTGATAATAGTGGCAATGAGCAGTTCTTC.

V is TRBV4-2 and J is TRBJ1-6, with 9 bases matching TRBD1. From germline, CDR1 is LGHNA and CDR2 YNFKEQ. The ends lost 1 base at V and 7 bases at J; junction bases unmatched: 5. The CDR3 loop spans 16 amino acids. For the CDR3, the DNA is TGTGCCAGCAGCCAAGGCTCTGGGACAGGGAATTCACCCCTCCACTTT. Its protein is CASSQGSGTGNSPLHF.

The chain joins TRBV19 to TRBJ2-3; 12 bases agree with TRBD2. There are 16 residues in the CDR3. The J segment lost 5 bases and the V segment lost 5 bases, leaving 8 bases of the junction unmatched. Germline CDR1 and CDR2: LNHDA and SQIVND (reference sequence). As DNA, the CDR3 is TGTGCCAGTAGTGTTTCTAGCGGGAGGGCCGTAGATACGCAGTATTTT. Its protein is CASSVSSGRAVDTQYF.

CDR3: CAISESGSGSSSPLHF. Written as DNA, the CDR3 is TGTGCCATCAGTGAGTCGGGGTCGGGGTCCAGTTCACCCCTCCACTTT. This chain joins TRBV10-3 and TRBJ1-6; unclear D gene. The germline V and J ends were trimmed by 0 bases and 9 bases, with 15 bases remaining between them. The CDR3 runs 16 residues. CDR1 and CDR2 from the germline V gene are ENHRY and SYGVKD.

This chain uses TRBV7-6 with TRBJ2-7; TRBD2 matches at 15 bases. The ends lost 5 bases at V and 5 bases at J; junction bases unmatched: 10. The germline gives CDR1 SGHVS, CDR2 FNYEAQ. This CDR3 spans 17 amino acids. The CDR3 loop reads CASSRGLAGGAGDEQYF. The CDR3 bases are TGTGCCAGCAGCAGGGGACTAGCGGGAGGTGCCGGGGACGAGCAGTACTTC.

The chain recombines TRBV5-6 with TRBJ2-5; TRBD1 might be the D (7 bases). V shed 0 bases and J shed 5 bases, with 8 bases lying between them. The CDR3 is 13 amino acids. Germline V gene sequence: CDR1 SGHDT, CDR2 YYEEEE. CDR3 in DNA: TGTGCCAGCAGCTTGGCAGGGGGGGAGACCCAGTACTTC. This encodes CASSLAGGETQYF.

The CDR3 protein is CASSFSRGRGDTQYF. The CDR3 DNA reads as TGTGCCAGCAGCTTTTCCAGGGGGCGCGGAGATACGCAGTATTTT. The V gene is TRBV7-9, the J gene TRBJ2-3; 8 nucleotides align to TRBD1. CDR3 length equals 15 residues. Germline V lookup: CDR1 SEHNR, CDR2 FQNEAQ (reference sequence). After removal of 3 bases from V and 5 bases from J, the junction contained 7 bases not matched to a gene.

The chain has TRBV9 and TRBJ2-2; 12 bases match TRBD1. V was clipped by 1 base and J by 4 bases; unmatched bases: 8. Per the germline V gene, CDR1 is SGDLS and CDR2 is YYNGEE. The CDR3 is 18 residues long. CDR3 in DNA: TGTGCCAGCAGCGTAACGGGACAGGGGGCGGTCGGCACCGGGGAGCTGTTTTTT. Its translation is CASSVTGQGAVGTGELFF.

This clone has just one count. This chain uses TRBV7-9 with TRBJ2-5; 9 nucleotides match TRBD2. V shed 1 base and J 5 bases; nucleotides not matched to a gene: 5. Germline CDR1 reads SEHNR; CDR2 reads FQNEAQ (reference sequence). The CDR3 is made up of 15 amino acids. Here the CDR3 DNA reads TGTGCCAGCAGCTTAGGAGCGGGGGGCAGGGAGACCCAGTACTTC. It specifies CASSLGAGGRETQYF.

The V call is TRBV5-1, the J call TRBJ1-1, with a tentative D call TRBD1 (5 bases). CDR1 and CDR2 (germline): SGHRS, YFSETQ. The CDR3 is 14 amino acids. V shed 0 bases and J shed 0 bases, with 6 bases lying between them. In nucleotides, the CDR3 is TGCGCCAGCAGCTTGGCAGGGATGAACACTGAAGCTTTCTTT. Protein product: CASSLAGMNTEAFF.

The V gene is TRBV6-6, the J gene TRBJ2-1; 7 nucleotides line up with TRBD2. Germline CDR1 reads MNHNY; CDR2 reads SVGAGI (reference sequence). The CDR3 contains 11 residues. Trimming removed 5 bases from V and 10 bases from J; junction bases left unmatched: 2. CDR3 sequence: CASSPGGEQFF. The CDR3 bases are TGTGCCAGCAGTCCCGGGGGGGAGCAGTTCTTC.

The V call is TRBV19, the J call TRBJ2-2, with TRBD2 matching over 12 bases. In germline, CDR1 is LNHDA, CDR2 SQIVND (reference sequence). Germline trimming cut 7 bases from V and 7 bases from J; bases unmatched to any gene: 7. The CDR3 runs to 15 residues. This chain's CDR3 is CASTRLAGVFGELFF. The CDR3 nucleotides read TGTGCCAGTACCAGACTAGCGGGAGTCTTCGGGGAGCTGTTTTTT. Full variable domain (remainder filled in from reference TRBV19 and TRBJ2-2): DGGITQSPKYLFRKEGQNVTLSCEQNLNHDAMYWYRQDPGQGLRLIYYSQIVNDFQKGDIAEGYSVSREKKESFPLTVTSAQKNPTAFYLCASTRLAGVFGELFFGEGSRLTVL.

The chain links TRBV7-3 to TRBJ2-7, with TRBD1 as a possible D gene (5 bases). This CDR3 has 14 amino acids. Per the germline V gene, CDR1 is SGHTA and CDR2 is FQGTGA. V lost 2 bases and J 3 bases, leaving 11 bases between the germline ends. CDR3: CASSLAGKGYEQYF. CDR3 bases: TGTGCCAGCAGCTTAGCAGGGAAAGGCTACGAGCAGTACTTC.

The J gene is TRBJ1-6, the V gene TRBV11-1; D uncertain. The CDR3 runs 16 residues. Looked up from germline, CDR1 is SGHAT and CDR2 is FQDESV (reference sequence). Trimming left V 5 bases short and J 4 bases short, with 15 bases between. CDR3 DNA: TGTGCCAGCAGCCTAGGGAGGAGCGTTTATAATTCACCCCTCCACTTT. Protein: CASSLGRSVYNSPLHF.

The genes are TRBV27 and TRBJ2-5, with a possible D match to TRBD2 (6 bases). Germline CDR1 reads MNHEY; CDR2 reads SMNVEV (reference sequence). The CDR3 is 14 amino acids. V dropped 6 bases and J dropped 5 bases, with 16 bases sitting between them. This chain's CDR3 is CASSAFGGSETQYF. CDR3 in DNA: TGTGCCAGCAGCGCCTTCGGGGGAAGTGAGACCCAGTACTTC.

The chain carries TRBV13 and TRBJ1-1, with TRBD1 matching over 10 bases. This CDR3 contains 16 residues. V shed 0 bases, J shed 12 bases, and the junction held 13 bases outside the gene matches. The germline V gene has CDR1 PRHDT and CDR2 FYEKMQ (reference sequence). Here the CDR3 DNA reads TGTGCCAGCAGCTTAGGGACAGGGGGCACGATGGGTGTAACTTTCTTT. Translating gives CASSLGTGGTMGVTFF.

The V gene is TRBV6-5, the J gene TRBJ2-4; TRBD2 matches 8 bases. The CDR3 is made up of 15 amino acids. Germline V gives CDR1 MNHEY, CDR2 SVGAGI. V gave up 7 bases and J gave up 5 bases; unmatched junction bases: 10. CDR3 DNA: TGTGCCAGCACACCCCCGGGGGGGCTCGAAAACATTCAGTACTTC. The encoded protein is CASTPPGGLENIQYF.

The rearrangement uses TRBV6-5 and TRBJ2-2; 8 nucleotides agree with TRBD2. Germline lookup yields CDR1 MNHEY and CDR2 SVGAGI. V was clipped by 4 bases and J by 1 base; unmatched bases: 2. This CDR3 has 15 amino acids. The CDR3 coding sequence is TGTGCCAGCAGTTTACTAGCGGAGAACACCGGGGAGCTGTTTTTT. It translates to CASSLLAENTGELFF.

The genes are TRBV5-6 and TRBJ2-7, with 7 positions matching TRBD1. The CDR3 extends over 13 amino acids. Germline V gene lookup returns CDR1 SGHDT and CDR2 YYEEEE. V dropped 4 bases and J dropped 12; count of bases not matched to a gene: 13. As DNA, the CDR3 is TGTGCCAGCAGCCGAGACAGGGCTCCATCGGGGTACTTC. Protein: CASSRDRAPSGYF.

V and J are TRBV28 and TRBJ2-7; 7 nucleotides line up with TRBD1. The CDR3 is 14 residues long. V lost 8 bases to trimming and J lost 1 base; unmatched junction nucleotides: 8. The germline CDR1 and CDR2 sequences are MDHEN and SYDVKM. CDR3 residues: CASFRPGQSYEQYF. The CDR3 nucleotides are TGTGCCAGCTTCCGCCCGGGACAGTCCTACGAGCAGTACTTC.